This entry concerns a single T cell receptor (beta chain). This sample was included in a study of technical replicates of blood from a few donors. The repertoire was sequenced with immunoSEQ multiplex PCR; TCRdb's copy has only in-frame clones and lacks some. The sample has more than 65,000 clones; around 96% are singletons. V gave up 1 base and J gave up 5 bases, with 9 bases separating them. The CDR3 spans 13 residues. Germline values: CDR1 SQVTM, CDR2 ANQGSEA. V gene TRBV29-1 combines with J gene TRBJ1-5; D gene unclear. This receptor was obtained from a human donor in good health. Sequenced input: T cells isolated from PBMCs. The CDR3 loop is CSVEGSPDQPQHF. The CDR3 region has the DNA TGCAGCGTTGAAGGGAGTCCAGATCAGCCCCAGCATTTT.